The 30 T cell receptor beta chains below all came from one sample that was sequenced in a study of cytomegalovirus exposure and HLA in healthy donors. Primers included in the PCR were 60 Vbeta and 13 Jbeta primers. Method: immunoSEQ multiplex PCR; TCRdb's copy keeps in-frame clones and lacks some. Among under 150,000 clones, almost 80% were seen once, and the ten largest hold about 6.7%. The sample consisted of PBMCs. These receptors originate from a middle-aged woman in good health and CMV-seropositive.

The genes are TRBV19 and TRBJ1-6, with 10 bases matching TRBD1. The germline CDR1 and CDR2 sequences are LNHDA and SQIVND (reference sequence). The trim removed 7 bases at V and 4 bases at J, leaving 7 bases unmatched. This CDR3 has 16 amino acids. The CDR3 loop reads CASTRQGAIYNSPLHF. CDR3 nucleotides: TGTGCCAGTACCCGACAGGGGGCAATTTATAATTCACCCCTCCACTTT.

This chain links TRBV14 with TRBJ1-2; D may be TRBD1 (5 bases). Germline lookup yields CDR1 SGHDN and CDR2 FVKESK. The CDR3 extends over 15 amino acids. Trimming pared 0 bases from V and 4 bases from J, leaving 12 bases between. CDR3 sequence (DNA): TGTGCCAGCAGCCAAGAGTTAACAGGATTCTATGGCTACACCTTC. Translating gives CASSQELTGFYGYTF.

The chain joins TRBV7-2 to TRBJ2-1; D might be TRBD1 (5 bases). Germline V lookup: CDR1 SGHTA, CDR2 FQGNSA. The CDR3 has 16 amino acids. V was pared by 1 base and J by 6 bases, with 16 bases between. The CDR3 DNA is TGTGCCAGCAGCTTAGTTTGGAGCAGGGCCCCCAATGAGCAGTTCTTC. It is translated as CASSLVWSRAPNEQFF.

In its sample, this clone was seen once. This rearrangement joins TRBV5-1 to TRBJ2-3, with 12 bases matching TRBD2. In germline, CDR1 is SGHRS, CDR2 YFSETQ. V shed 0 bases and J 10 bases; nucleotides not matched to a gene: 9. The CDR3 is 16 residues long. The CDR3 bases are TGCGCCAGCAGCTTGGGGTCTAGCGGGGGGGCTCAGGCGCAGTATTTT. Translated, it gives CASSLGSSGGAQAQYF.

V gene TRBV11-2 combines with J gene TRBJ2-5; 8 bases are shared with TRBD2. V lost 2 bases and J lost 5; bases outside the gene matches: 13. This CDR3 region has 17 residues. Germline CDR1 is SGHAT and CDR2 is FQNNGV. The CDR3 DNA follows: TGTGCCAGCAGCTTATTAGCCAGCGGGGGTGGAGGGGAGACCCAGTACTTC. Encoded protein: CASSLLASGGGGETQYF.

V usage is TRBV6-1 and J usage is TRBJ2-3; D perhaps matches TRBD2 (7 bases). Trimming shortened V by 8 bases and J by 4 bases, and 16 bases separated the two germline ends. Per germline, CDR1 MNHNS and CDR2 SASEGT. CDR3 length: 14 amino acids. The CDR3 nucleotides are TGTGCCAGCGGGGACGGGGGGCCGGCAGATACGCAGTATTTT. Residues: CASGDGGPADTQYF.

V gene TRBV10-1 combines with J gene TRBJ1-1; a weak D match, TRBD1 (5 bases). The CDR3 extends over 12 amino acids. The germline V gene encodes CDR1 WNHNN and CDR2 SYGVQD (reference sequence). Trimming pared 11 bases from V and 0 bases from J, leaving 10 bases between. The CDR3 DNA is TGCGCCCATATCAGGGTGAACACTGAAGCTTTCTTT. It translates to CAHIRVNTEAFF.

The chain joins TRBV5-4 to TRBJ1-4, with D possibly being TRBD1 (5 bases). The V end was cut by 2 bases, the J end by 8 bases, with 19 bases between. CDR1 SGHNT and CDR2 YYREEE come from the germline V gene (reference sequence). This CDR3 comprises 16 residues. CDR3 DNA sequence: TGTGCCAGCAGCTTCGCTTTGGCGGGGGTACGAGAAAAACTGTTTTTT. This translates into CASSFALAGVREKLFF. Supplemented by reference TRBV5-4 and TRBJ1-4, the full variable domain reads ETGVTQSPTHLIKTRGQQVTLRCSSQSGHNTVSWYQQALGQGPQFIFQYYREEENGRGNFPPRFSGLQFPNYSSELNVNALELDDSALYLCASSFALAGVREKLFFGSGTQLSVL.

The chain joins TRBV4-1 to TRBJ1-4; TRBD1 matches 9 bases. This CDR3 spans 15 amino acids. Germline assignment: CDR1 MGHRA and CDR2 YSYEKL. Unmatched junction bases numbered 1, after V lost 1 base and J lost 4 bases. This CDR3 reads CASSQGDRDNEKLFF. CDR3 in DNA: TGCGCCAGCAGCCAAGGGGACAGGGATAATGAAAAACTGTTTTTT.

CDR3 sequence reads: CASTQDRTNSPLHF. The CDR3 nucleotides are TGCGCCAGCACCCAGGACAGAACGAATTCACCCCTCCACTTT. The rearrangement joins TRBV5-1 to TRBJ1-6; D is possibly TRBD1 (6 bases). CDR3 length: 14 amino acids. V lost 6 bases and J 7 bases, leaving 14 bases between the germline ends. The germline V gene has CDR1 SGHRS and CDR2 YFSETQ.

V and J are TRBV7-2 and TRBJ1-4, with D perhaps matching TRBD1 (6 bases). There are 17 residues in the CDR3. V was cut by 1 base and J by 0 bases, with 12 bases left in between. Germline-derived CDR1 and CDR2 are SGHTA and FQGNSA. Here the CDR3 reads CASSLVGAITTNEKLFF. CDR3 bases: TGTGCCAGCAGCTTAGTGGGGGCGATCACAACTAATGAAAAACTGTTTTTT.

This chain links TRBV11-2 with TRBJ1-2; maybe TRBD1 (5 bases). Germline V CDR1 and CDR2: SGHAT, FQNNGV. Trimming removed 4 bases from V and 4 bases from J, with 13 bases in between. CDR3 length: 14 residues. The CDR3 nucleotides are TGTGCCAGCAGCTCCTGGGGGGGTACCTATGGCTACACCTTC. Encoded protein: CASSSWGGTYGYTF. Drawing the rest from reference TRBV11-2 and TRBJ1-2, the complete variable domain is EAGVAQSPRYKIIEKRQSVAFWCNPISGHATLYWYQQILGQGPKLLIQFQNNGVVDDSQLPKDRFSAERLKGVDSTLKIQPAKLEDSAVYLCASSSWGGTYGYTFGSGTRLTVV.

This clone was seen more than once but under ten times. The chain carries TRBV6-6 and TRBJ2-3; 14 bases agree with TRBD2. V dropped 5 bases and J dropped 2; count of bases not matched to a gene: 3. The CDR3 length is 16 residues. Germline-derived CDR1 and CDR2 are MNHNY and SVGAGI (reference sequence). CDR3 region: CASSGLAGGNTDTQYF. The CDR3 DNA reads TGTGCCAGCAGTGGACTAGCGGGGGGAAACACAGATACGCAGTATTTT.

The CDR3 protein is CAISVGAVNSNYGYTF. CDR3 coding DNA: TGTGCCATCAGTGTCGGCGCGGTTAATTCTAACTATGGCTACACCTTC. V and J are TRBV10-3 and TRBJ1-2; no clear D. Per the germline V gene, CDR1 is ENHRY and CDR2 is SYGVKD. The V end was cut by 4 bases, the J end by 0 bases, with 15 bases between. The CDR3 consists of 16 residues.

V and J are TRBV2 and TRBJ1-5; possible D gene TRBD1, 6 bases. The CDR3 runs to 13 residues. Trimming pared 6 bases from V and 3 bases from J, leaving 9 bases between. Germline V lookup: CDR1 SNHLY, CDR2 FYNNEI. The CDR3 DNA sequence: TGTGCCAGCAGGGCGGGGGCCAATCAGCCCCAGCATTTT. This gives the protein CASRAGANQPQHF.

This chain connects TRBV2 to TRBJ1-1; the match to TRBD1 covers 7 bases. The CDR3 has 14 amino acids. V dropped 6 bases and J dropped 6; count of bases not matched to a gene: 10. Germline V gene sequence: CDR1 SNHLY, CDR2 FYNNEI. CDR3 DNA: TGTGCCAGCAGAATGACAGGGATGGGCGCTGAAGCTTTCTTT. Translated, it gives CASRMTGMGAEAFF.

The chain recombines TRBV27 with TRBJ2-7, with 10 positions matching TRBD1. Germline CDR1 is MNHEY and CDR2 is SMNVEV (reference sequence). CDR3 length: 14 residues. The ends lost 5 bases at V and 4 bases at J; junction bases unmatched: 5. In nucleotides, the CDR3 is TGTGCCAGCAGTCGACAGGGGGCACGGTACGAGCAGTACTTC. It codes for CASSRQGARYEQYF.

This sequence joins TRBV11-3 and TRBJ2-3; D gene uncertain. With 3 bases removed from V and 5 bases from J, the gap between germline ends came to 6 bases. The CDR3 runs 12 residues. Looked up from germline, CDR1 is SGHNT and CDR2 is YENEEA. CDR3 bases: TGTGCCAGCAGCTTTGCCGGAGATACGCAGTATTTT. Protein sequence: CASSFAGDTQYF.

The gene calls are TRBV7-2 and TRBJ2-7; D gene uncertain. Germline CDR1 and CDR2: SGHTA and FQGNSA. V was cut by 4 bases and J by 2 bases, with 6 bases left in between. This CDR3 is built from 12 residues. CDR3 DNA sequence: TGTGCCAGCAGCTCTAAGACCTACGAGCAGTACTTC. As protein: CASSSKTYEQYF.

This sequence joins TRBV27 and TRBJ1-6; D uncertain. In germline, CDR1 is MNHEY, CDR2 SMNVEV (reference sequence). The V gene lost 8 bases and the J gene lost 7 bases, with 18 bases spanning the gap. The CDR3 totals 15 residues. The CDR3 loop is CASSPRVLGNSPLHF. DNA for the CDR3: TGTGCCAGCTCCCCGCGGGTTCTGGGAAATTCACCCCTCCACTTT.

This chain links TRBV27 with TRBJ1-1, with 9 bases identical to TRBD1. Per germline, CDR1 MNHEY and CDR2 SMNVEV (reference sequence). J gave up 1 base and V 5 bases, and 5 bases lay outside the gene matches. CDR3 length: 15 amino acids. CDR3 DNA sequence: TGTGCCAGCAGTCCCGGGACAGGGAAGAACACTGAAGCTTTCTTT. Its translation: CASSPGTGKNTEAFF.

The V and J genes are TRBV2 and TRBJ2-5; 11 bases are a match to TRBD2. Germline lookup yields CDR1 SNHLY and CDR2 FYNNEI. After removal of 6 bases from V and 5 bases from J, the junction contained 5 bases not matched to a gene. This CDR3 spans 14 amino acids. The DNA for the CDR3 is TGTGCCAGCAGAATGCTAGCGGGGGGCGAGACCCAGTACTTC. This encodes CASRMLAGGETQYF.

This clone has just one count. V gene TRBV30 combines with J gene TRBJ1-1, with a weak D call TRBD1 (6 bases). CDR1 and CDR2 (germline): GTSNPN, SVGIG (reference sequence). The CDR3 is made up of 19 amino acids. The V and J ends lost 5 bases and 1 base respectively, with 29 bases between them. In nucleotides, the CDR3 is TGTGCCTGGCTACGTGGACAGCTTAGTGGTTCGATAAAGAACACTGAAGCTTTCTTT. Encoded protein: CAWLRGQLSGSIKNTEAFF.

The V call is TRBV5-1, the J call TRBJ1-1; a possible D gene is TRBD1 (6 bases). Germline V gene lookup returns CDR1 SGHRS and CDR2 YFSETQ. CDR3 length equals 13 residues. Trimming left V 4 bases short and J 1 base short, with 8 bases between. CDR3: CASSQTGNTEAFF. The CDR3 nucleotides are TGCGCCAGCAGCCAGACAGGGAACACTGAAGCTTTCTTT.

This chain's CDR3 is CASSLFAGNTGELFF. Here the CDR3 DNA reads TGTGCCAGCAGTTTATTTGCCGGGAACACCGGGGAGCTGTTTTTT. The V and J genes are TRBV27 and TRBJ2-2; the D is unclear. Germline lookup yields CDR1 MNHEY and CDR2 SMNVEV (reference sequence). The CDR3 length is 15 residues. V shed 1 base and J shed 1 base, with 7 bases lying between them.

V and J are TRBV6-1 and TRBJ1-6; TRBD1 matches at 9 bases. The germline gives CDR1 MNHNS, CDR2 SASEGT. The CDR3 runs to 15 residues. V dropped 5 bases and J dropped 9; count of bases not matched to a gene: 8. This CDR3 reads CASSSTGGEISPLHF. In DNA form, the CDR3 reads TGTGCCAGCAGTTCCACAGGGGGCGAAATTTCACCCCTCCACTTT.

The CDR3 spells CSVSQGAGELFF. CDR3 bases: TGCAGCGTATCACAGGGTGCCGGGGAGCTGTTTTTT. The chain is built from TRBV29-1 and TRBJ2-2, with D maybe TRBD1 (6 bases). CDR1 SQVTM and CDR2 ANQGSEA come from the germline V gene. Deletions cut 6 bases from V and 6 bases from J, with 11 bases between. This CDR3 is 12 amino acids long.

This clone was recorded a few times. CDR3: CASSSQRTGGTYEQYF. The DNA of the CDR3 is TGTGCCAGCAGCTCCCAGAGGACAGGGGGCACCTACGAGCAGTACTTC. V and J are TRBV7-9 and TRBJ2-7, with 11 bases lining up with TRBD1. V trimming: 4 bases; J trimming: 2 bases; junction bases outside the gene matches: 7. Germline CDR1 is SEHNR and CDR2 is FQNEAQ (reference sequence). The length of the CDR3 is 16 residues. Variable domain in full (rest from reference TRBV7-9 and TRBJ2-7): DTGVSQNPRHKITKRGQNVTFRCDPISEHNRLYWYRQTLGQGPEFLTYFQNEAQLEKSRLLSDRFSAERPKGSFSTLEIQRTEQGDSAMYLCASSSQRTGGTYEQYFGPGTRLTVT.

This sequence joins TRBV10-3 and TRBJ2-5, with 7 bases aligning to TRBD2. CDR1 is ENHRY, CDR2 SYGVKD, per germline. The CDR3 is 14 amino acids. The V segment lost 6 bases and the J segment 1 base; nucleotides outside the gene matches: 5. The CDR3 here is CAIRDSGPQETQYF. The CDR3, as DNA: TGTGCCATCAGAGATAGCGGGCCCCAAGAGACCCAGTACTTC.

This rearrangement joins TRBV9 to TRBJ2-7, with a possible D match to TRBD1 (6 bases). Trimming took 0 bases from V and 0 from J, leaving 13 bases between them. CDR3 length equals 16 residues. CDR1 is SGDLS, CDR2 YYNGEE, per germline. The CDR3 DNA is TGTGCCAGCAGCGTAGGAGGACAGTCTAACTCCTACGAGCAGTACTTC. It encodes CASSVGGQSNSYEQYF.